This TCR beta chain was obtained from a study of identifying expanded T cells in peripheral blood. Trimming pared 6 bases from V and 2 bases from J, leaving 12 bases between. CDR1 is MNHNS and CDR2 is SASEGT in the germline V gene. CDR3 length: 14 amino acids. During the collection period, no donor immune events like infections were recorded. TCRdb keeps only in-frame clones here, not all; method: immunoSEQ multiplex PCR. Among approximately 130,000 clones, over 65% were seen once, and the ten largest hold about 3.1%. Concerning this clone: The antigen is undetermined.

Study results and limitations: Differentially abundant clones: 1 to 1.5 between replicates, 16.4 at around 2 weeks, 19 to 20 at four.

The sequencing input was blood. The TCR was taken from a person aged 18 to 75 in good health. The chain recombines TRBV6-1 with TRBJ2-3, with a tentative D call TRBD1 (6 bases). CDR3 amino acids: CASSAGVFTDTQYF. The CDR3 region has the DNA TGTGCCAGCAGCGCAGGGGTCTTCACAGATACGCAGTATTTT.